The next 15 T cell receptor beta chains were all read from a single sample in a study of T cell responses to AZD1222 COVID-19 vaccine. Profiling relied on immunoSEQ multiplex PCR, and the TCRdb table lists in-frame clones only, not all of them. Of approximately 150,000 clones listed, roughly 89% are singletons. The input for sequencing was peripheral blood, taken on day 0 of AZD1222 vaccination. The receptors stem from an adult in good health.

The chain uses TRBV24-1 and TRBJ2-3; no firm D call. The germline V gene encodes CDR1 KGHDR and CDR2 SFDVKD. V was trimmed by 6 bases and J by 2 bases, leaving 14 bases between them. The CDR3 sequence is 15 residues long. The CDR3 coding sequence is TGTGCCACCAGTCAGACGGTTGAGCACACAGATACGCAGTATTTT. It is translated as CATSQTVEHTDTQYF.

The chain joins TRBV27 to TRBJ2-3, with 11 bases lining up with TRBD2. Germline V gives CDR1 MNHEY, CDR2 SMNVEV (reference sequence). V gave up 7 bases and J gave up 2 bases; unmatched junction bases: 8. CDR3 size: 16 residues. CDR3 residues: CASTRSGRAPTDTQYF. The CDR3 DNA follows: TGTGCCAGCACTCGTAGCGGGAGGGCTCCCACAGATACGCAGTATTTT.

The rearrangement uses TRBV12-3 or TRBV12-4 and TRBJ1-5; D is unresolved. The CDR3 is made up of 12 amino acids. The germline V and J ends were trimmed by 6 bases and 4 bases, with 7 bases remaining between them. Here the CDR3 reads CASRDENQPQHF. The CDR3 DNA reads TGTGCCAGCAGAGACGAAAATCAGCCCCAGCATTTT.

The chain is built from TRBV18 and TRBJ1-6; no clear D gene. V lost 2 bases, J lost 3 bases, and 11 bases lay in between. The germline CDR1 and CDR2 sequences are KGHSH and LQKENI. The CDR3 sequence is 16 residues long. This CDR3 reads CASSPGGPGYNSPLHF. The CDR3 nucleotides are TGTGCCAGCTCACCAGGAGGCCCCGGCTATAATTCACCCCTCCACTTT.

V usage is TRBV7-2 and J usage is TRBJ1-1, with D possibly matching TRBD1 (5 bases). The CDR3 length is 14 residues. V lost 3 bases and J lost 5, with 13 bases in between. In germline, CDR1 is SGHTA, CDR2 FQGNSA. This CDR3 reads CASSLAGGGTEAFF. For the CDR3, the DNA is TGTGCCAGCAGCTTGGCTGGGGGTGGAACTGAAGCTTTCTTT.

The chain employs TRBV21-1 and TRBJ2-7; TRBD2, the D gene given by the table, was not confirmed from the DNA. TRBV21-1 is deemed a pseudogene. This CDR3 region has 18 residues. CDR3 in DNA: TGTGCCAGCAGCAAAGGACTAGTGGGTCGCGGGAGGGAATACGAGCAGTACTTC. Translating it yields CASSKGLVGRGREYEQYF.

The chain has TRBV6-6 and TRBJ1-3; perhaps TRBD1 as D (6 bases). CDR1 and CDR2 (germline): MNHNY, SVGAGI (reference sequence). The CDR3 consists of 16 residues. V was clipped by 5 bases and J by 2 bases, with 16 bases between them. The DNA for the CDR3 is TGTGCCAGCAGTCGGATTTTACAGGGAACTGGAAACACCATATATTTT. This gives the protein CASSRILQGTGNTIYF.

The rearrangement uses TRBV29-1 and TRBJ1-4, with D maybe TRBD1 (5 bases). The CDR3 has 12 residues. Germline CDR1 is SQVTM and CDR2 is ANQGSEA. V dropped 2 bases and J dropped 10 bases, with 11 bases sitting between them. The CDR3, as DNA: TGCAGCGTTGAACTGGGGGGAGGAAAACTGTTTTTT. Its translation: CSVELGGGKLFF.

This chain uses TRBV3-1 (or the pseudogene TRBV3-2) with TRBJ1-5; the D gene is possibly TRBD1 (5 bases). The V end was cut by 4 bases, the J end by 4 bases, with 14 bases between. Germline CDR1 and CDR2: LGHDT and YNNKEL (reference sequence). The CDR3 consists of 15 residues. CDR3 bases: TGTGCCAGCAGCCCCCGGGGGATGGGGAATCAGCCCCAGCATTTT. It encodes CASSPRGMGNQPQHF.

The chain links TRBV3-1 (or the pseudogene TRBV3-2) to TRBJ1-5; D remains ambiguous. V dropped 4 bases and J dropped 5 bases, with 9 bases sitting between them. Germline V gives CDR1 LGHDT, CDR2 YNNKEL (reference sequence). CDR3 length: 13 residues. The CDR3 DNA reads as TGTGCCAGCAGCCCGGCCGGGGATCAGCCCCAGCATTTT. Amino acid sequence: CASSPAGDQPQHF.

This chain joins TRBV27 and TRBJ2-7; 9 bases line up with TRBD2. The CDR3 is 14 residues long. Germline CDR1 and CDR2: MNHEY and SMNVEV (reference sequence). V lost 6 bases and J lost 2; bases outside the gene matches: 5. The chain's CDR3 is CASRFSGRPYEQYF. The CDR3, as DNA: TGTGCCAGCAGGTTTAGCGGGAGACCCTACGAGCAGTACTTC.

The V gene is TRBV11-2, the J gene TRBJ1-1; D perhaps matches TRBD1 (5 bases). The CDR3 runs 16 residues. V dropped 2 bases and J dropped 0 bases, with 13 bases sitting between them. The germline CDR1 and CDR2 sequences are SGHAT and FQNNGV. The chain's CDR3 is CASSLRRGGMNTEAFF. CDR3 nucleotides: TGTGCCAGCAGCTTAAGGAGGGGCGGCATGAACACTGAAGCTTTCTTT.

The chain joins TRBV27 to TRBJ1-6; the match to TRBD1 covers 8 bases. This CDR3 contains 14 residues. The V gene's germline CDR1 is MNHEY and CDR2 SMNVEV (reference sequence). The junction had 9 bases not matched to a gene; V was cut back by 6 bases and J by 11 bases. Here the CDR3 DNA reads TGTGCCAGCAGAGCAGACAGGGGTTTGGCACCCCTCCACTTT. It is translated as CASRADRGLAPLHF.

The chain links TRBV9 to TRBJ1-2; 8 bases match TRBD1. Per the germline V gene, CDR1 is SGDLS and CDR2 is YYNGEE. Unmatched junction bases numbered 7, after V lost 4 bases and J lost 5 bases. There are 14 residues in the CDR3. The CDR3 region is CASSPDRDRYGYTF. Here the CDR3 DNA reads TGTGCCAGCAGCCCGGACCGGGACAGGTATGGCTACACCTTC.

The chain is built from TRBV9 and TRBJ2-3; 10 bases map to TRBD2. V lost 0 bases to trimming and J lost 3 bases; unmatched junction nucleotides: 7. The CDR3 sequence is 17 residues long. CDR1 is SGDLS, CDR2 YYNGEE, per germline. CDR3 residues: CASSVARASGSTDTQYF. In DNA, the CDR3 is TGTGCCAGCAGCGTAGCGAGGGCTAGCGGGAGTACAGATACGCAGTATTTT. The complete variable domain, with remaining parts taken from reference TRBV9 and TRBJ2-3, reads DSGVTQTPKHLITATGQRVTLRCSPRSGDLSVYWYQQSLDQGLQFLIQYYNGEERAKGNILERFSAQQFPDLHSELNLSSLELGDSALYFCASSVARASGSTDTQYFGPGTRLTVL.